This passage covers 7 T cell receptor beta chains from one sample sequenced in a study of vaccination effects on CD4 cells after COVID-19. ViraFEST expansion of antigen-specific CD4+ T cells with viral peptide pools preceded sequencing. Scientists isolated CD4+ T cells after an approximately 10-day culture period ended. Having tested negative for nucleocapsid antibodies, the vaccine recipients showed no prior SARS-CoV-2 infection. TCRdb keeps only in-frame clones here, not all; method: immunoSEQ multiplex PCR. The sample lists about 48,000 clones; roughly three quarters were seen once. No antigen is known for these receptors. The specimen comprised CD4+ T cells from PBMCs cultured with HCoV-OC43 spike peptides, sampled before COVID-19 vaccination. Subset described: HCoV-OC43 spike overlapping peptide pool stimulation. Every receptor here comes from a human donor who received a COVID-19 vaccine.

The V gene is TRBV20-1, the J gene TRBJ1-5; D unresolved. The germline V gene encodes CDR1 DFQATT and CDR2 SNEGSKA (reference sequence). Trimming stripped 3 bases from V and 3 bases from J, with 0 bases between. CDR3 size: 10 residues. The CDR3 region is CSASNQPQHF. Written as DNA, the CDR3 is TGCAGTGCTAGCAATCAGCCCCAGCATTTT.

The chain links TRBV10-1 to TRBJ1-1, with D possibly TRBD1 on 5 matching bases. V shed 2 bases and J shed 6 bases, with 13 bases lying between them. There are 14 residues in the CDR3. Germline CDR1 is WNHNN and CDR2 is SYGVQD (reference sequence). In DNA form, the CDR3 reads TGCGCCAGCAGTGAGGTCAGGGAATCTGCTGAAGCTTTCTTT. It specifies CASSEVRESAEAFF.

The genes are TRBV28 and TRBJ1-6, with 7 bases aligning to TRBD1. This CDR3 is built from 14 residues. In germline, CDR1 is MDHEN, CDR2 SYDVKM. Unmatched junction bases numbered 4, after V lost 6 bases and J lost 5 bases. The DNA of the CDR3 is TGTGCCAGCAGGTTGGGACAGAATAATTCACCCCTCCACTTT. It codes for CASRLGQNNSPLHF.

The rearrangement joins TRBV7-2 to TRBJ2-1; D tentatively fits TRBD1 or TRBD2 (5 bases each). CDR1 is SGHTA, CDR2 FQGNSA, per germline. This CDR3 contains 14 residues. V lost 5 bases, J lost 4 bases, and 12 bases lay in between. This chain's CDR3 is CASSPGTTYNEQFF. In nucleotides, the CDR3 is TGTGCCAGCAGCCCCGGGACGACGTACAATGAGCAGTTCTTC. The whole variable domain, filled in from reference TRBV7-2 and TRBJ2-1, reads GAGVSQSPSNKVTEKGKDVELRCDPISGHTALYWYRQSLGQGLEFLIYFQGNSAPDKSGLPSDRFSAERTGGSVSTLTIQRTQQEDSAVYLCASSPGTTYNEQFFGPGTRLTVL.

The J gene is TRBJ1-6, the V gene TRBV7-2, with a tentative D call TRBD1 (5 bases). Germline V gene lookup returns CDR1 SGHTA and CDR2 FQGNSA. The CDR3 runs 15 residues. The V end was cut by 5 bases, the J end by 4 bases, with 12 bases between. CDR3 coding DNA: TGTGCCAGCAGCCAGGGCACGCGATATAATTCACCCCTCCACTTT. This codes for CASSQGTRYNSPLHF.

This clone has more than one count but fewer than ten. CDR3 bases: TGTGCCAGCAGCCGCAGATATCTGGAGACCCAGTACTTC. As protein: CASSRRYLETQYF. The chain is built from TRBV7-2 and TRBJ2-5; unclear D gene. Germline V gene data show CDR1 as SGHTA and CDR2 as FQGNSA. The CDR3 length is 13 residues. Trimming stripped 5 bases from V and 5 bases from J, with 12 bases between. Full variable domain (remainder filled in from reference TRBV7-2 and TRBJ2-5): GAGVSQSPSNKVTEKGKDVELRCDPISGHTALYWYRQSLGQGLEFLIYFQGNSAPDKSGLPSDRFSAERTGGSVSTLTIQRTQQEDSAVYLCASSRRYLETQYFGPGTRLLVL.

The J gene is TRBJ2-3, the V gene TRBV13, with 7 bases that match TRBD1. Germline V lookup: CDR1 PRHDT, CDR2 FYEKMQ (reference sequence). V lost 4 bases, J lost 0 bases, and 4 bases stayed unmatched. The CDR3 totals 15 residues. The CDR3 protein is CASSSGQISTDTQYF. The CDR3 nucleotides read TGTGCCAGCAGCTCGGGACAGATTAGCACAGATACGCAGTATTTT.